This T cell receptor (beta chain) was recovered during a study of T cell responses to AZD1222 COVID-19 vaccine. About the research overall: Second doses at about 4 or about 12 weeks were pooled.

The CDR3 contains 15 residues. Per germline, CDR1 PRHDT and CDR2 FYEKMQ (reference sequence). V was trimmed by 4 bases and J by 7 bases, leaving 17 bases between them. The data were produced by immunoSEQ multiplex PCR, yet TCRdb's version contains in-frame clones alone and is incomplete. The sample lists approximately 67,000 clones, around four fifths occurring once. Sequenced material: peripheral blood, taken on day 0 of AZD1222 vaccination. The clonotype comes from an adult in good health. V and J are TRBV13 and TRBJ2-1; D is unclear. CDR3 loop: CASSSLDKQKNEQFF. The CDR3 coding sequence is TGTGCCAGCAGCTCCCTTGATAAACAGAAGAATGAGCAGTTCTTC.